The rows below give T cell receptor beta chains drawn from one sample of a study of T-cell memory formation after mild COVID-19. In TCRdb, the 5' RACE reads were re-called with MiXCR into one record per CDR3 protein. The table shows about 600,000 distinct CDR3 sequences, with about a fifth occurring only once. The sequenced sample consisted of PBMCs or a T cell subset sorted from them (not recorded which). These receptor sequences come from an adult woman who had mild COVID-19 (a few samples of this study predate the infection). Cell type and time point are not known. The CDR3 runs from the conserved cysteine through the conserved F or W. D genes are given only for firm matches. A clone size is listed for some rows: how often the clone was seen (once, few, many), or a class if it is expanded.

>TRBJ1-1|.|TRBV7-9|.
CASSLSQGKNTEAFF
TGTGCCAGCAGCTTAAGCCAGGGGAAAAACACTGAAGCTTTCTTT
>TRBJ1-1|.|TRBV12-3/TRBV12-4|TRBD1
CASSSPGTGNTEAFF
TGTGCCAGCAGTTCCCCCGGGACAGGGAACACTGAAGCTTTCTTT
>TRBJ1-1|.|TRBV5-6|TRBD1
CASSHGTGRTEAFF
TGTGCCAGCAGCCACGGGACAGGGCGGACTGAAGCTTTCTTT
>TRBJ1-2|.|TRBV9|.
CASSVEREWYGYTF
TGTGCCAGCAGCGTAGAAAGGGAATGGTATGGCTACACCTTC
>TRBJ2-5|.|TRBV11-2|.
CASSLGAAVNQETQYF
TGTGCCAGCAGCTTAGGGGCAGCGGTAAACCAAGAGACCCAGTACTTC
>TRBJ1-1|few|TRBV15|.
CATSASGPEAFF
TGTGCCACCAGCGCCTCAGGGCCTGAAGCTTTCTTT
>TRBJ2-1|few|TRBV20-1|TRBD2
CSASVERESLSNEQFF
TGCAGTGCTAGTGTGGAGCGGGAGTCTCTGAGCAATGAGCAGTTCTTC
>TRBJ1-2|few|TRBV5-1|TRBD1
CASRSQGEVSSGYTF
TGCGCCAGCAGGTCACAGGGGGAAGTATCGTCTGGCTACACCTTC
>TRBJ1-2|.|TRBV30|.
CAWSSQGSDGYTF
TGTGCCTGGAGTAGTCAGGGGAGCGATGGCTACACCTTC
>TRBJ2-7|few|TRBV6-2/TRBV6-3|.
CASSSAGSASYEQYF
TGTGCCAGCAGCTCAGCTGGGAGTGCCTCCTACGAGCAGTACTTC
>TRBJ2-3|.|TRBV9|TRBD2
CASSPPHQRERGDTQYF
TGTGCCAGCAGCCCCCCCCATCAGCGGGAGAGGGGAGATACGCAGTATTTT
>TRBJ1-1|.|TRBV30|.
CAWSNTQGLQAFF
TGTGCCTGGAGTAACACCCAGGGGTTGCAAGCTTTCTTT
>TRBJ2-5|.|TRBV7-9|.
CASSWRGSGSQETQYF
TGTGCCAGCAGTTGGAGGGGTAGCGGAAGCCAAGAGACCCAGTACTTC
>TRBJ2-3|.|TRBV24-1|TRBD2
CATSGHPRAGGDYTQYF
TGTGCCACCAGTGGCCACCCTAGGGCGGGGGGGGATTATACGCAGTATTTT
>TRBJ1-2|few|TRBV24-1|.
CATSQDGLGYTF
TGTGCCACCAGTCAGGACGGCTTGGGCTACACCTTC
>TRBJ2-2|.|TRBV12-3/TRBV12-4|.
CASSFWGRMGELFF
TGTGCCAGCAGTTTCTGGGGGCGGATGGGGGAGCTGTTTTTT
>TRBJ2-7|few|TRBV5-5|TRBD2
CASSLSVGGDYEQYF
TGTGCCAGCAGCTTGTCGGTGGGGGGGGACTACGAGCAGTACTTC
>TRBJ2-5|.|TRBV5-1|.
CASRGLETQYF
TGCGCCAGCAGGGGTTTAGAGACCCAGTACTTC
>TRBJ2-1|few|TRBV3-1|TRBD2
CASLVVAGVRNEQFF
TGTGCCAGCCTCGTTGTAGCGGGGGTGAGAAATGAGCAGTTCTTC
>TRBJ2-5|.|TRBV12-5|TRBD1
CASGWPGQGRQETQYF
TGTGCTAGTGGTTGGCCGGGACAGGGGAGGCAAGAGACCCAGTACTTC
>TRBJ1-3|.|TRBV7-2|TRBD1
CASSGGQGAYGNTIYF
TGTGCCAGCAGCGGAGGACAGGGGGCTTATGGAAACACCATATATTTT
>TRBJ2-1|few|TRBV30|TRBD2
CAWSLGRLAGRTKFF
TGTGCCTGGAGTTTAGGCCGACTAGCGGGGCGCACAAAGTTCTTC
>TRBJ2-1|.|TRBV7-8|.
CASSLQIYEQFF
TGTGCCAGCAGCTTACAGATCTATGAGCAGTTCTTC
>TRBJ2-5|.|TRBV4-1|TRBD1
CASSHLDRGSETQYF
TGCGCCAGCAGCCATCTAGACAGGGGATCGGAGACCCAGTACTTC
>TRBJ2-1|few|TRBV11-3|TRBD2
CASSLRLAGGLREQFF
TGTGCCAGCAGCTTACGACTAGCGGGGGGCCTGAGAGAGCAGTTCTTC
>TRBJ1-3|few|TRBV18|.
CASSHSGNTIYF
TGTGCCAGCTCACACTCTGGAAACACCATATATTTT
>TRBJ1-3|few|TRBV12-3/TRBV12-4|TRBD1
CASSLGQRNTIYF
TGTGCCAGCAGCCTGGGACAGCGAAACACCATATATTTT
>TRBJ2-1|.|TRBV25-1|TRBD2
CASSEYTLAGGPKQFF
TGTGCCAGCAGTGAATATACACTAGCGGGGGGCCCCAAGCAGTTCTTC
>TRBJ2-7|few|TRBV7-9|.
CASSLASAQQYF
TGTGCCAGCAGCTTAGCCTCAGCTCAGCAGTACTTC
>TRBJ2-7|.|TRBV6-5|.
CASSDSSSSIYEQYF
TGTGCCAGCTCTGACTCGAGCTCTTCTATCTACGAGCAGTACTTC
>TRBJ2-7|.|TRBV5-1|.
CASSLETGRGEQYF
TGCGCCAGCAGCTTGGAAACAGGGCGCGGCGAGCAGTACTTC
>TRBJ2-7|.|TRBV12-3/TRBV12-4|.
CASTRDIPPYEQYF
TGTGCCAGCACCAGGGACATTCCACCCTACGAGCAGTACTTC
>TRBJ2-1|few|TRBV12-3/TRBV12-4|TRBD1
CASSTGAVAEQFF
TGTGCCAGCAGCACAGGGGCCGTTGCTGAGCAGTTCTTC